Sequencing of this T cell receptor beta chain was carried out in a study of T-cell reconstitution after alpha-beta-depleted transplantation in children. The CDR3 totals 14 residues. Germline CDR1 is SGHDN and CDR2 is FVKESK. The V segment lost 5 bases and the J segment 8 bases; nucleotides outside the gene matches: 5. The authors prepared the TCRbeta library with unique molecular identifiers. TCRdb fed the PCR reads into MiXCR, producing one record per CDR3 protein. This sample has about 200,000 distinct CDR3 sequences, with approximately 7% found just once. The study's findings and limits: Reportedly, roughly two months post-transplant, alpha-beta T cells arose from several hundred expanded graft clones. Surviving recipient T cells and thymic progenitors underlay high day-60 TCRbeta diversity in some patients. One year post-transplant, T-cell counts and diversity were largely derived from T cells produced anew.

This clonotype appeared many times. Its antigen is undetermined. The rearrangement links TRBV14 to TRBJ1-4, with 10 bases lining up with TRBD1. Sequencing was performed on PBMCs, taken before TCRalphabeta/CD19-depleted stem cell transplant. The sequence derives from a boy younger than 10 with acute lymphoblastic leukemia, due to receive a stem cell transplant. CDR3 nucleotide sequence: TGTGCCAGCAGCATGACAGGGGGCTACGAAAAACTGTTTTTT. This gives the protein CASSMTGGYEKLFF.